This T cell receptor beta chain was sequenced in a study of T cells in Graves' hyperthyroidism and ophthalmopathy. CDR3 length: 12 amino acids. V was cut by 0 bases and J by 5 bases, with 3 bases left in between. Germline V gene lookup returns CDR1 MNHEY and CDR2 SVGAGI. Amplification yielded TCR beta CDR3 regions, with RNA transcripts as the source. HTBI primers were employed in a first-round RT-PCR of the TCR CDR3. TCRdb redid the calling of the multiplex PCR reads with MiXCR, one entry per CDR3 protein. This sample has more than 300,000 distinct CDR3 sequences; roughly 17% occur once, and the top ten carry 30% to 35%. This clonotype was observed at least ten times. Its matching antigen is unknown. Notes on the study in general: Blood held most thyroid clonotypes expanded above 0.001 frequency.

Uncontrolled infection, other autoimmune disease, pregnancy and lactation each barred patients from inclusion. The chain links TRBV6-5 to TRBJ2-3; D not certain. This TCR was sampled from a woman in her twenties or thirties with Graves' hyperthyroidism that later progressed to Graves' ophthalmopathy. The specimen was blood. CDR3: CASSYSKDTQYF. The CDR3 DNA follows: TGTGCCAGCAGTTACTCGAAAGATACGCAGTATTTT.